The 2 T cell receptor beta chains listed next were all sequenced from one sample in a study of radiation and T cells in renal cell carcinoma. Generated by immunoSEQ multiplex PCR, the TCRdb table keeps only in-frame clones and is missing some. The top ten clones hold 10% to 12% of a sample with fewer than 200,000 clones, less than 90% of them seen once. Sample time point: blood 4 weeks post-SBRT, at nephrectomy. The treatment was: 15 Gy SBRT to primary tumor, nephrectomy 4 weeks later. Specimen: blood, collected from a patient whose treatment included radiotherapy and nephrectomy. All receptors derive from a woman aged 50 to 60 with renal cell carcinoma.

The chain is built from TRBV4-1 and TRBJ1-5, with D uncertain. Trimming stripped 0 bases from V and 9 bases from J, with 9 bases between. The germline V gene has CDR1 MGHRA and CDR2 YSYEKL. The CDR3 has 13 amino acids. CDR3 sequence: CASSQDGERPQHF. The DNA for the CDR3 is TGCGCCAGCAGCCAAGATGGCGAGCGGCCCCAGCATTTT.

V gene TRBV27 combines with J gene TRBJ2-3; 8 nucleotides agree with TRBD2. Germline loops: CDR1 MNHEY, CDR2 SMNVEV (reference sequence). The CDR3 is 16 residues long. V shed 4 bases and J 6 bases; nucleotides not matched to a gene: 12. CDR3 sequence (DNA): TGTGCCAGCAGTTGGTGGGGGACTAGATTTAGGGATACGCAGTATTTT. Encoded protein: CASSWWGTRFRDTQYF.